Below, one TCR beta chain is given with its context. The target antigen is unknown. Since all of the isolated RNA was reverse transcribed, expressed TCRB transcripts were what got sequenced. Average read counts of stem cell-like memory T cell samples were approximately 1 million. Using immunoSEQ multiplex PCR, the repertoire was profiled, and TCRdb retains in-frame clones only, with some absent. The table records approximately 17,000 clones, less than 85% of them present only once. The entry originates in a study of beta chain features in type 1 diabetes. General study findings and limits: TCRB CDR3 length was moderately but significantly reduced in all four CD4+ subsets of Type 1 diabetes patients.

V lost 7 bases to trimming and J lost 5 bases; unmatched junction nucleotides: 14. The CDR3 sequence is 17 residues long. The germline gives CDR1 SNHLY, CDR2 FYNNEI. CD4+ cells of the naive, central memory, regulatory and stem cell-like memory types were sorted via CD45RO/CCR7/CD25/CD127/CD95/CD27. Sequencing was carried out using stem cell memory CD4+ T cells from blood. The sequence derives from a man aged 25 to 45 with type 1 diabetes. The rearrangement uses TRBV2 and TRBJ2-5; 12 bases line up with TRBD1. The CDR3, as DNA: TGTGCCAGCATTCGGGGACCAGGGACAGGGGGCGAGGAGACCCAGTACTTC. It yields the protein CASIRGPGTGGEETQYF.